These 15 T cell receptor beta chains were sequenced from one sample in a study of control samples from healthy donors and cancer patients. Clones were sequenced by immunoSEQ multiplex PCR, and TCRdb holds only the in-frame ones, with some missing. The profile shows tens of thousands of clones, approximately 90% of them singletons. Material for sequencing was PBMCs. Receptors were obtained from a woman in her sixties or seventies with head and neck cancer.

J is TRBJ1-1 and V is TRBV3-1 (or the pseudogene TRBV3-2); D is unclear. The CDR3 loop spans 13 amino acids. The germline V and J ends were trimmed by 2 bases and 3 bases, with 7 bases remaining between them. Germline lookup yields CDR1 LGHDT and CDR2 YNNKEL (reference sequence). CDR3 region: CASSQKSDTEAFF. As DNA, the CDR3 is TGTGCCAGCAGCCAAAAGAGCGACACTGAAGCTTTCTTT.

This clone was counted once. The rearrangement links TRBV5-4 to TRBJ2-3; D is possibly TRBD1 (6 bases). V was shortened by 5 bases and J by 1 base, with 11 bases between the two germline ends. This CDR3 is 14 amino acids long. From germline, CDR1 is SGHNT and CDR2 YYREEE (reference sequence). CDR3 amino acids: CASRLGGGTDTQYF. DNA for the CDR3: TGTGCCAGCAGGCTAGGGGGTGGCACAGATACGCAGTATTTT.

The chain uses TRBV6-5 and TRBJ1-2; D possibly corresponds to TRBD1 (6 bases). The germline CDR1 and CDR2 sequences are MNHEY and SVGAGI. The CDR3 sequence is 13 residues long. V shed 6 bases and J shed 6 bases, with 14 bases lying between them. The CDR3 bases are TGTGCCAGCAGGCAACAGGGATTGGATGGCTACACCTTC. This gives the protein CASRQQGLDGYTF.

The chain recombines TRBV7-9 with TRBJ1-1; D remains ambiguous. Between the trimmed V and J ends, which lost 4 bases and 7 bases, there was a span of 7 bases. CDR3 size: 11 residues. From germline, CDR1 is SEHNR and CDR2 FQNEAQ (reference sequence). The CDR3 DNA reads as TGTGCCAGCAGCTCCCACCGTGAAGCTTTCTTT. It is translated as CASSSHREAFF.

The chain joins TRBV6-5 to TRBJ1-2, with TRBD1 matching 8 bases. Germline V gene data show CDR1 as MNHEY and CDR2 as SVGAGI. This CDR3 is 14 amino acids long. The V gene end was trimmed by 6 bases and the J gene end by 2 bases; junction bases not matched to a gene: 5. CDR3 DNA sequence: TGTGCCAGCAGACTGACAGGGGAGAACTATGGCTACACCTTC. Translation: CASRLTGENYGYTF.

This clone appeared a few times. The V and J genes are TRBV6-2 or TRBV6-3 and TRBJ1-5, with D uncertain. Germline CDR1 and CDR2: MNHEY and SVGEGT. V gave up 2 bases and J gave up 10 bases, with 15 bases separating them. This CDR3 spans 14 amino acids. CDR3 loop: CASSYESGRGPQHF. In DNA form, the CDR3 reads TGTGCCAGCAGTTACGAGTCAGGTCGTGGTCCCCAGCATTTT.

The chain joins TRBV5-4 to TRBJ2-3; 11 bases line up with TRBD1. The CDR3 extends over 16 amino acids. Trimming at V came to 3 bases and at J to 1 base, leaving 4 bases not matched to a gene. Looked up from germline, CDR1 is SGHNT and CDR2 is YYREEE (reference sequence). CDR3 protein: CASSSRTGGGTDTQYF. The CDR3, as DNA: TGTGCCAGCAGCTCGAGGACAGGGGGCGGCACAGATACGCAGTATTTT.

The CDR3 DNA reads TGTGCCAGCAGCGACCTAGAGACATATGGCACAGATACGCAGTATTTT. Translated: CASSDLETYGTDTQYF. The chain recombines TRBV28 with TRBJ2-3; unclear D gene. V was clipped by 6 bases and J by 1 base, with 17 bases between them. CDR3 length equals 16 residues. CDR1 and CDR2 from the germline V gene are MDHEN and SYDVKM.

This chain connects TRBV6-5 to TRBJ2-1; TRBD1 agrees at 9 bases. This CDR3 spans 14 amino acids. In germline, CDR1 is MNHEY, CDR2 SVGAGI. V gave up 8 bases and J gave up 0 bases; unmatched junction bases: 2. Here the CDR3 reads CASSTGGSYNEQFF. The DNA for the CDR3 is TGTGCCAGCTCGACAGGGGGCTCCTACAATGAGCAGTTCTTC.

Comment on this clone: This sample includes further DNA sequences coding for the same CDR3. This chain connects TRBV7-2 to TRBJ2-3; D gene uncertain. The CDR3 length is 14 residues. The germline gives CDR1 SGHTA, CDR2 FQGNSA. V was clipped by 0 bases and J by 1 base, with 5 bases between them. The CDR3 here is CASSLAGGTDTQYF. The CDR3 nucleotides are TGTGCCAGCAGCTTAGCCGGCGGCACAGATACGCAGTATTTT.

The V gene is TRBV10-3, the J gene TRBJ2-7; 11 bases match TRBD2. Germline V gene data show CDR1 as ENHRY and CDR2 as SYGVKD. CDR3 size: 15 residues. V dropped 6 bases and J dropped 1; count of bases not matched to a gene: 5. CDR3 sequence (DNA): TGTGCCATCAGCCCGGGACTAGCGGCTTCCTACGAGCAGTACTTC. Translation: CAISPGLAASYEQYF.

The J gene is TRBJ2-2, the V gene TRBV7-2, with D perhaps assigned TRBD1 or TRBD2 (5 bases each). Trimming cost V 2 bases and J 7 bases, with 17 bases left between them. Germline V gene sequence: CDR1 SGHTA, CDR2 FQGNSA. The CDR3 is 16 residues long. The CDR3 bases are TGTGCCAGCAGCTTACACGGGGACCCCTCGGACGGGGAGCTGTTTTTT. Protein product: CASSLHGDPSDGELFF.

V gene TRBV2 combines with J gene TRBJ1-5; no clear D. The CDR3 extends over 14 amino acids. Germline loops: CDR1 SNHLY, CDR2 FYNNEI. V was pared by 8 bases and J by 7 bases, with 18 bases between. The CDR3 spells CASRGLGIGQPQHF. The CDR3 DNA reads TGTGCCAGCCGAGGTCTGGGGATAGGGCAGCCCCAGCATTTT.

J is TRBJ1-5 and V is TRBV5-5; 7 nucleotides agree with TRBD1. Per germline, CDR1 SGHKS and CDR2 YYEKEE (reference sequence). V lost 5 bases to trimming and J lost 5 bases; unmatched junction nucleotides: 10. This CDR3 is built from 15 residues. CDR3 DNA sequence: TGTGCCAGCAGGCCCGAACAGGGGCCCGATCAGCCCCAGCATTTT. Amino acids: CASRPEQGPDQPQHF.

The chain employs TRBV7-2 and TRBJ1-1; D unresolved. The CDR3 length is 14 residues. Germline-derived CDR1 and CDR2 are SGHTA and FQGNSA. The ends were cut back, 7 bases at V and 0 bases at J, with 12 bases in the middle. CDR3: CASNSRGLNTEAFF. In DNA form, the CDR3 reads TGTGCCAGCAACAGCAGAGGATTGAACACTGAAGCTTTCTTT.